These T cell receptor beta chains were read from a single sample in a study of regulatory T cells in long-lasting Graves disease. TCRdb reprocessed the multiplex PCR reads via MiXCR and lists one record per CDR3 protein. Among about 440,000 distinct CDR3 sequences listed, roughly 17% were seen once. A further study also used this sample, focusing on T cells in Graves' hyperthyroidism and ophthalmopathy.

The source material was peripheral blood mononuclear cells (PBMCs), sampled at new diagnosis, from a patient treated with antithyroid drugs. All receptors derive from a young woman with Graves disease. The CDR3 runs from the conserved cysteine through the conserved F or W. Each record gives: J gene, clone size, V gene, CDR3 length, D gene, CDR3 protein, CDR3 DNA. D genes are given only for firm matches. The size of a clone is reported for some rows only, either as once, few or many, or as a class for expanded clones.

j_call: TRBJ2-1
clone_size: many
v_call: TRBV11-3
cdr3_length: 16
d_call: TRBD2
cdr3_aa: CASSLGVAGPGGVQFF
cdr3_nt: TGTGCCAGCAGCCTAGGGGTAGCGGGCCCAGGAGGTGTGCAGTTCTTC

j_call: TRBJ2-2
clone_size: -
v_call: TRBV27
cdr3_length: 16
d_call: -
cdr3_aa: CASSPRGGMWAGELFF
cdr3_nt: TGTGCCAGCAGTCCCCGAGGGGGGATGTGGGCCGGGGAGCTGTTTTTT

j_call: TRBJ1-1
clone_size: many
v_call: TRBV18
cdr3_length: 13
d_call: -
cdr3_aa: CASSPRENTEAFF
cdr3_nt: TGTGCCAGCTCACCACGGGAGAACACTGAAGCTTTCTTT

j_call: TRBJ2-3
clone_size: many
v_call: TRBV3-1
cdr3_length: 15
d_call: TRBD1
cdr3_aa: CASSAGQGFTDTQYF
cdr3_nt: TGTGCCAGCAGCGCGGGACAGGGGTTCACAGATACGCAGTATTTT

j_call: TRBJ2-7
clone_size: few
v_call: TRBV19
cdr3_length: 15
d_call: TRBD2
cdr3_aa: CASSARTSGIYEQYF
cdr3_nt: TGTGCCAGTAGTGCCCGGACTAGCGGGATCTACGAGCAGTACTTC

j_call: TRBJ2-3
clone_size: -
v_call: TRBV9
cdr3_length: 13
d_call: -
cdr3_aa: CASSDTPTDTQYF
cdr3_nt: TGTGCCAGCAGCGACACCCCCACAGATACGCAGTATTTT

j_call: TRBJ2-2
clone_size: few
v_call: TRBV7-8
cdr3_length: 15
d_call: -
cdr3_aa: CASRNTSWSTGELFF
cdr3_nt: TGTGCCAGCAGGAACACTAGCTGGAGCACCGGGGAGCTGTTTTTT

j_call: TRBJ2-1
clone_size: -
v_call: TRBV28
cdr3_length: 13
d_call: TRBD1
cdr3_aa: CASSFDRDNEQFF
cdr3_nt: TGTGCCAGCAGTTTCGACAGGGACAATGAGCAGTTCTTC

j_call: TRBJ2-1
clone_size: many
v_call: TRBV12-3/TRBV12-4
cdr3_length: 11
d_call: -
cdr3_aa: CASREDREQFF
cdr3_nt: TGTGCCAGCAGGGAAGACAGGGAGCAGTTCTTC

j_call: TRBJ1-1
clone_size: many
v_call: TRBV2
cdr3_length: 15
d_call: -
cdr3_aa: CASIPQGLTNTEAFF
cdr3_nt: TGTGCCAGCATTCCACAGGGCCTAACGAACACTGAAGCTTTCTTT

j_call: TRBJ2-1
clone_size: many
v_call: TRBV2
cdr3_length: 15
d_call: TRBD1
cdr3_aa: CASSADRTSYNEQFF
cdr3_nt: TGTGCCAGCAGTGCGGACAGGACCTCCTACAATGAGCAGTTCTTC

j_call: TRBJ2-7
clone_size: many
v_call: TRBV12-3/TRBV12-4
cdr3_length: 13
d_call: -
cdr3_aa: CASRPREYYEQYF
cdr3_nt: TGTGCCAGCAGGCCTCGAGAGTACTACGAGCAGTACTTC

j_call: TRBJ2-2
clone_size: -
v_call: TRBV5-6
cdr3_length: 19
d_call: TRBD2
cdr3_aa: CASSLGTGTSGINTGELFF
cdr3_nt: TGTGCCAGCAGCTTGGGGACCGGGACTAGCGGGATTAACACCGGGGAGCTGTTTTTT

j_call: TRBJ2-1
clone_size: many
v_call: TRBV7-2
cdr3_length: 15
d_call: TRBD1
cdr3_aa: CASSFTGTGIGLQFF
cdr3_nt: TGTGCCAGCAGCTTTACCGGGACAGGGATTGGATTGCAGTTCTTC

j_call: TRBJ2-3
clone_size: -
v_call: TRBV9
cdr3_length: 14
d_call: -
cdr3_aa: CASSVSPATDTQYF
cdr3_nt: TGTGCCAGCAGCGTTTCACCGGCCACAGATACGCAGTATTTT

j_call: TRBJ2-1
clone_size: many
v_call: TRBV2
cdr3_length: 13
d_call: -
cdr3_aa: CASRVDSYNEQFF
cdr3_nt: TGTGCCAGCAGAGTTGACAGTTACAATGAGCAGTTCTTC